The 29 T cell receptor beta chains below come from one sample, sequenced in a study of shared clonotypes between healthy human individuals. Naivety among CD8 cells was defined by CD45RO negativity and positive CCR7 selection, thereby excluding terminally differentiated effector memory CD45RA+ cells. This table comes from immunoSEQ multiplex PCR, and its TCRdb copy is limited to in-frame clones, with some not included. The table records millions of clones, about 92% of them present only once. What was sequenced was naive CD8+ T cells from PBMCs. Receptors were obtained from a young man in good health. Some clones in this sample may be carry-over from other donors' samples.

The chain combines TRBV4-2 with TRBJ2-7; a possible D gene is TRBD2 (6 bases). CDR3 length equals 12 residues. Between the trimmed V and J ends, which lost 4 bases and 7 bases, there was a span of 11 bases. Germline V gene data show CDR1 as LGHNA and CDR2 as YNFKEQ. CDR3 DNA sequence: TGTGCCAGCAGCCCGGCTCGGGGGGAGCAGTACTTC. Protein: CASSPARGEQYF.

This chain joins TRBV7-9 and TRBJ2-2; D is perhaps TRBD2 (6 bases). Looked up from germline, CDR1 is SEHNR and CDR2 is FQNEAQ (reference sequence). The CDR3 consists of 19 residues. Trimming left V 5 bases short and J 4 bases short, with 26 bases between. This CDR3 reads CASSGSGMGLRSLTGELFF. The CDR3 coding sequence is TGTGCCAGCAGCGGCAGTGGGATGGGACTCCGGAGCCTCACCGGGGAGCTGTTTTTT.

The rearrangement uses TRBV29-1 and TRBJ2-5; 9 nucleotides line up with TRBD2. The J call may be mistaken, given a closer DNA end match to TRBJ2-7. Germline CDR1 reads SQVTM; CDR2 reads ANQGSEA. The CDR3 sequence is 16 residues long. Here the CDR3 DNA reads TGCAGCGTACTTTGGTTAGCGGGAGTCGGCTCCTACGAGCAGTACTTC. Translated: CSVLWLAGVGSYEQYF.

This chain links TRBV4-1 with TRBJ1-4; D gene uncertain. From germline, CDR1 is MGHRA and CDR2 YSYEKL. V was pared by 0 bases and J by 5 bases, with 7 bases between. The CDR3 loop spans 14 amino acids. The CDR3 reads CASSQDADNEKLFF. In DNA form, the CDR3 reads TGCGCCAGCAGCCAAGATGCGGACAATGAAAAACTGTTTTTT.

The V gene is TRBV15, the J gene TRBJ2-3; 9 nucleotides match TRBD1. CDR1 and CDR2 from the germline V gene are LNHNV and YYDKDF (reference sequence). The V and J ends lost 5 bases and 2 bases, in that order; junction bases with no gene match: 2. The CDR3 contains 14 residues. The CDR3 reads CATSWTGDTDTQYF. Here the CDR3 DNA reads TGTGCCACCAGCTGGACAGGGGACACAGATACGCAGTATTTT.

V usage is TRBV4-2 and J usage is TRBJ2-3; TRBD2 matches 10 bases. The V gene end was trimmed by 4 bases and the J gene end by 4 bases; junction bases not matched to a gene: 17. The germline gives CDR1 LGHNA, CDR2 YNFKEQ. This CDR3 has 19 residues. The CDR3 is CASSRKGGLAGEFPDTQYF. DNA for the CDR3: TGTGCCAGCAGCCGCAAGGGAGGCCTAGCGGGAGAATTCCCAGATACGCAGTATTTT.

The CDR3 DNA reads as TGTGCCAGCAGTTTAGAGAGGGAGGACTACAATGAGCAGTTCTTC. Protein sequence: CASSLEREDYNEQFF. The J gene is TRBJ2-1, the V gene TRBV28; D perhaps matches TRBD2 (6 bases). This CDR3 is 15 amino acids long. In germline, CDR1 is MDHEN, CDR2 SYDVKM. The V and J ends lost 2 bases and 3 bases respectively, with 11 bases between them.

The chain couples TRBV27 to TRBJ2-3; 11 nucleotides line up with TRBD2. This CDR3 comprises 18 residues. Trimming cost V 4 bases and J 0 bases; bases outside gene matches: 9. The germline V gene encodes CDR1 MNHEY and CDR2 SMNVEV (reference sequence). This chain's CDR3 is CASSWGTSGGASTDTQYF. CDR3 coding DNA: TGTGCCAGCAGTTGGGGGACTAGCGGAGGGGCTAGCACAGATACGCAGTATTTT.

A single count supports this clone. The J gene is TRBJ1-4, the V gene TRBV5-6; tentatively, D is TRBD1 (6 bases). CDR1 and CDR2 from the germline V gene are SGHDT and YYEEEE. CDR3 size: 14 residues. V was cut by 0 bases and J by 5 bases, with 8 bases left in between. The CDR3 is CASSLGDTNEKLFF. The CDR3 bases are TGTGCCAGCAGCTTGGGGGACACCAATGAAAAACTGTTTTTT.

The chain has TRBV27 and TRBJ2-1, with D perhaps matching TRBD1 (6 bases). CDR1 is MNHEY and CDR2 is SMNVEV in the germline V gene (reference sequence). Trimming pared 3 bases from V and 6 bases from J, leaving 15 bases between. The CDR3 runs 15 residues. The CDR3 region has the DNA TGTGCCAGCAGTTTGGGACATCGGTTTTTCAATGAGCAGTTCTTC. Protein: CASSLGHRFFNEQFF.

This chain joins TRBV2 and TRBJ2-1; possibly TRBD2 for D (6 bases). V gave up 4 bases and J gave up 2 bases, with 12 bases separating them. The CDR3 runs to 15 residues. CDR1 is SNHLY, CDR2 FYNNEI, per germline. The DNA for the CDR3 is TGTGCCAGCAGTGTAGCGGTTGGGGCCTACAATGAGCAGTTCTTC. Its protein product is CASSVAVGAYNEQFF.

In this sample, this clone turned up a few times. The same CDR3 is also encoded by other DNA sequences in this sample. The chain has TRBV9 and TRBJ1-1; unclear D gene. From germline, CDR1 is SGDLS and CDR2 YYNGEE. The CDR3 sequence is 14 residues long. Deletions cut 0 bases from V and 1 base from J, with 7 bases between. The CDR3 reads CASSVAGRNTEAFF. CDR3 sequence (DNA): TGTGCCAGCAGCGTAGCTGGTCGGAACACTGAAGCTTTCTTT.

The gene calls are TRBV6-5 and TRBJ2-5; 8 nucleotides align to TRBD1. The last part of the DNA fits TRBJ2-7 better; the J call may be wrong. The CDR3 runs to 13 residues. Germline assignment: CDR1 MNHEY and CDR2 SVGAGI. CDR3 amino acids: CASRDRVSDEQYF. Written as DNA, the CDR3 is TGTGCCAGCAGGGACAGGGTATCGGACGAGCAGTACTTC.

CDR3 in DNA: TGTGCCAGCAGCGCGACCGGGGGATTTCTCACCGGGGAGCTGTTTTTT. This encodes CASSATGGFLTGELFF. The rearrangement links TRBV9 to TRBJ2-2; D is possibly TRBD2 (6 bases). In germline, CDR1 is SGDLS, CDR2 YYNGEE. The V gene lost 3 bases and the J gene lost 4 bases, with 16 bases spanning the gap. The CDR3 is 16 amino acids.

CDR3 nucleotides: TGCGCCAGCAGCCAAGATTTCGGTGTCGAGCAGTTCTTC. Translation gives CASSQDFGVEQFF. V gene TRBV4-1 combines with J gene TRBJ2-1; D uncertain. Germline V gene data show CDR1 as MGHRA and CDR2 as YSYEKL. The germline V and J ends were trimmed by 0 bases and 10 bases, with 10 bases remaining between them. The CDR3 is 13 residues long.

J is TRBJ2-2 and V is TRBV28; D gene unclear. Per the germline V gene, CDR1 is MDHEN and CDR2 is SYDVKM. CDR3 size: 13 residues. V dropped 3 bases and J dropped 3 bases, with 5 bases sitting between them. The DNA for the CDR3 is TGTGCCAGCAGTTTTGAATACACCGGGGAGCTGTTTTTT. Its protein is CASSFEYTGELFF.

The V gene is TRBV27, the J gene TRBJ2-3; tentative D call: TRBD2 (7 bases). Trimming cost V 6 bases and J 6 bases, with 22 bases left between them. There are 16 residues in the CDR3. CDR1 is MNHEY and CDR2 is SMNVEV in the germline V gene (reference sequence). CDR3: CASSPLAGAGWDTQYF. CDR3 DNA sequence: TGTGCCAGCAGCCCTCTCGCGGGGGCCGGGTGGGATACGCAGTATTTT.

Details on this clone: Other DNA sequences from this sample encode an identical CDR3 as well. The chain recombines TRBV9 with TRBJ2-5; 9 bases are shared with TRBD2. CDR3 size: 15 residues. Trimming removed 2 bases from V and 1 base from J; junction bases left unmatched: 3. Germline V lookup: CDR1 SGDLS, CDR2 YYNGEE. The CDR3 here is CASSVGGRAQETQYF. The CDR3 DNA reads as TGTGCCAGCAGCGTGGGCGGGAGGGCCCAAGAGACCCAGTACTTC.

The chain carries TRBV5-6 and TRBJ1-4; weak D call: TRBD1 (5 bases). Trimming shortened V by 4 bases and J by 15 bases, and 16 bases separated the two germline ends. CDR1 SGHDT and CDR2 YYEEEE come from the germline V gene. The CDR3 contains 12 residues. In nucleotides, the CDR3 is TGTGCCAGCAGCGAACTCGGGGGTTTGGTGTTTTTT. Translating it yields CASSELGGLVFF. The entire variable domain, with the rest obtained from reference TRBV5-6 and TRBJ1-4, is as follows: DAGVTQSPTHLIKTRGQQVTLRCSPKSGHDTVSWYQQALGQGPQFIFQYYEEEERQRGNFPDRFSGHQFPNYSSELNVNALLLGDSALYLCASSELGGLVFFGSGTQLSVL.

The rearrangement joins TRBV6-1 to TRBJ1-1; a weak D match, TRBD1 (5 bases). Germline-derived CDR1 and CDR2 are MNHNS and SASEGT. This CDR3 contains 14 residues. Trimming removed 6 bases at V and 3 bases at J, with 14 bases between. The CDR3: CASSPGRVYTEAFF. As DNA, the CDR3 is TGTGCCAGCAGCCCAGGCAGGGTTTACACTGAAGCTTTCTTT.

As concerns this clone: This sample includes further DNA sequences coding for the same CDR3. The chain joins TRBV7-9 to TRBJ2-7; D gene uncertain. The V and J ends lost 2 bases and 4 bases respectively, with 6 bases between them. The CDR3 sequence is 12 residues long. CDR1 is SEHNR, CDR2 FQNEAQ, per germline (reference sequence). CDR3 sequence: CASSLKGYEQYF. The CDR3 DNA reads as TGTGCCAGCAGCTTAAAAGGGTACGAGCAGTACTTC.

V gene TRBV28 combines with J gene TRBJ1-1, with 7 bases identical to TRBD1. The trim removed 4 bases at V and 4 bases at J, leaving 6 bases unmatched. Germline CDR1 MDHEN, CDR2 SYDVKM. CDR3 length: 14 residues. This chain's CDR3 is CASSYLTGFTEAFF. The CDR3 coding sequence is TGTGCCAGCAGTTACCTGACAGGGTTCACTGAAGCTTTCTTT.

A remark on this clone: The same CDR3 also results from other DNA sequences found in this sample. The V call is TRBV6-5, the J call TRBJ2-1; D call uncertain. CDR3 length equals 13 residues. Germline V gives CDR1 MNHEY, CDR2 SVGAGI. V was shortened by 2 bases and J by 6 bases, with 8 bases between the two germline ends. The CDR3 DNA sequence: TGTGCCAGCAGTTACAGTAGAAGCAATGAGCAGTTCTTC. Its translation: CASSYSRSNEQFF.

This chain connects TRBV7-2 to TRBJ2-1, with TRBD2 matching over 15 bases. CDR1 and CDR2 (germline): SGHTA, FQGNSA. V gave up 2 bases and J gave up 2 bases; unmatched junction bases: 7. The CDR3 runs to 19 residues. The DNA for the CDR3 is TGTGCCAGCAGCTTAAGTCCCGGACTAGCGGGAGGGCCCTACAATGAGCAGTTCTTC. Translated, it gives CASSLSPGLAGGPYNEQFF. The full variable domain, rest sourced from reference TRBV7-2 and TRBJ2-1, is GAGVSQSPSNKVTEKGKDVELRCDPISGHTALYWYRQSLGQGLEFLIYFQGNSAPDKSGLPSDRFSAERTGGSVSTLTIQRTQQEDSAVYLCASSLSPGLAGGPYNEQFFGPGTRLTVL.

The rearrangement uses TRBV7-2 and TRBJ1-1; D is possibly TRBD1 (5 bases). V lost 2 bases and J 11 bases, leaving 18 bases between the germline ends. The CDR3 loop spans 14 amino acids. Germline V gene lookup returns CDR1 SGHTA and CDR2 FQGNSA. As DNA, the CDR3 is TGTGCCAGCAGCTTAAACTACGGGACTTCCACGGCTTTCTTT. Encoded protein: CASSLNYGTSTAFF.

The chain employs TRBV28 and TRBJ2-7, with D unresolved. CDR1 MDHEN and CDR2 SYDVKM come from the germline V gene. V lost 9 bases to trimming and J lost 2 bases, with 14 bases between them. The length of the CDR3 is 13 residues. In nucleotides, the CDR3 is TGTGCCAGAGGAAATTTAATGGCCTACGAGCAGTACTTC. This translates into CARGNLMAYEQYF. Filled out from reference TRBV28 and TRBJ2-7, the complete variable domain reads DVKVTQSSRYLVKRTGEKVFLECVQDMDHENMFWYRQDPGLGLRLIYFSYDVKMKEKGDIPEGYSVSREKKERFSLILESASTNQTSMYLCARGNLMAYEQYFGPGTRLTVT.

The V gene is TRBV4-1, the J gene TRBJ2-3, with no clear D. With 1 base removed from V and 12 bases from J, the gap between germline ends came to 11 bases. The CDR3 contains 12 residues. Germline V gene data show CDR1 as MGHRA and CDR2 as YSYEKL. The CDR3, as DNA: TGCGCCAGCAGCCAAGTTACCAGCATTCAGTATTTT. As protein: CASSQVTSIQYF.

This rearrangement joins TRBV11-2 to TRBJ2-1, with 7 bases matching TRBD2. Germline trimming cut 4 bases from V and 8 bases from J; bases unmatched to any gene: 11. The CDR3 has 15 residues. Germline V CDR1 and CDR2: SGHAT, FQNNGV. Here the CDR3 reads CASSWGSGPWDEQFF. The CDR3 bases are TGTGCCAGCAGCTGGGGTAGCGGGCCTTGGGATGAGCAGTTCTTC. The complete variable domain, with remaining parts taken from reference TRBV11-2 and TRBJ2-1, reads EAGVAQSPRYKIIEKRQSVAFWCNPISGHATLYWYQQILGQGPKLLIQFQNNGVVDDSQLPKDRFSAERLKGVDSTLKIQPAKLEDSAVYLCASSWGSGPWDEQFFGPGTRLTVL.

In its sample, this clone was seen once. The rearrangement joins TRBV28 to TRBJ1-1; 9 nucleotides match TRBD1. The CDR3 sequence is 13 residues long. Losses at the gene ends were 6 bases for V and 4 bases for J; bases not matched to a gene: 3. Per the germline V gene, CDR1 is MDHEN and CDR2 is SYDVKM. The CDR3 loop is CASRSTGGTEAFF. In DNA, the CDR3 is TGTGCCAGCAGATCGACAGGGGGCACTGAAGCTTTCTTT.